This T cell receptor (beta chain) was documented in a study of cytotoxic CD8 clonotypes in ibrutinib-treated CLL. Study-wide context: The patients comprised more than ten relapsed/refractory and roughly 15 treatment-naive cases, 17 IGHV unmutated. Overall study results and limits: Progressing and sustained-remission patients had different sampling times.

Frozen PBMC stocks contributed roughly 2 micrograms of genomic DNA to the TCR beta libraries. The assay was immunoSEQ multiplex PCR, and TCRdb's table has in-frame clones only and misses some. The sample includes fewer than 400,000 clones, roughly 71% of them seen just once. This clone has only a few counts. Its antigen remains unidentified. The V end lost 3 bases, the J end lost 9 bases, and 23 bases lay between the germline ends. The V gene's germline CDR1 is MNHEY and CDR2 SMNVEV (reference sequence). This CDR3 comprises 17 residues. The input for sequencing was PBMCs, taken after 36 months of ibrutinib treatment. The J gene is TRBJ2-2, the V gene TRBV27, with D tentatively TRBD2 (6 bases). The receptor was isolated from a human donor with chronic lymphocytic leukemia. CDR3 nucleotide sequence: TGTGCCAGCAGTTTGGCGGGGCCTACGACATCCCACCGGGAGCTGTTTTTT. Amino acid sequence: CASSLAGPTTSHRELFF.